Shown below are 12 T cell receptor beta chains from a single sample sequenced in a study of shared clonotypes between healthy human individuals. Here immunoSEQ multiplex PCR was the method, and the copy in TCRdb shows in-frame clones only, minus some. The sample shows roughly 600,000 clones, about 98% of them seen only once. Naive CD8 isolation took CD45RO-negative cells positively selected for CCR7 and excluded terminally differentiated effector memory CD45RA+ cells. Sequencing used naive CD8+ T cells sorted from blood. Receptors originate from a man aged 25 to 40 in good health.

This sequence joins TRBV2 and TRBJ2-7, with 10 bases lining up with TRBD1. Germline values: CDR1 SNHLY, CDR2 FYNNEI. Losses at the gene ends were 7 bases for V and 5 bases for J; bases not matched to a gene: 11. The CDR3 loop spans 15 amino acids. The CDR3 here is CASTRRDRGSDEQYF. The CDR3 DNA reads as TGTGCCAGCACGCGCCGGGACAGGGGATCGGACGAGCAGTACTTC. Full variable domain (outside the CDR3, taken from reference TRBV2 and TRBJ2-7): EPEVTQTPSHQVTQMGQEVILRCVPISNHLYFYWYRQILGQKVEFLVSFYNNEISEKSEIFDDQFSVERPDGSNFTLKIRSTKLEDSAMYFCASTRRDRGSDEQYFGPGTRLTVT.

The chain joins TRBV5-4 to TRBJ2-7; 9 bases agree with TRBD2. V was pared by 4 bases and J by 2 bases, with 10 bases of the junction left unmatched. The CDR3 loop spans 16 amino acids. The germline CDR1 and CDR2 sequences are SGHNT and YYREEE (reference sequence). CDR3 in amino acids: CASSRLLAGSAYEQYF. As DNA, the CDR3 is TGTGCCAGCAGCCGATTACTAGCGGGTTCGGCCTACGAGCAGTACTTC.

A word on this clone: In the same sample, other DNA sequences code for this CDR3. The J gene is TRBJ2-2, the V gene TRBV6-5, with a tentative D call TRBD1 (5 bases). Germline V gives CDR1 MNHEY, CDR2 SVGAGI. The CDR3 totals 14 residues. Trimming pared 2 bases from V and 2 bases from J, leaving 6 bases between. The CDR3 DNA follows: TGTGCCAGCAGTTACGGGGCTAACACCGGGGAGCTGTTTTTT. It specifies CASSYGANTGELFF.

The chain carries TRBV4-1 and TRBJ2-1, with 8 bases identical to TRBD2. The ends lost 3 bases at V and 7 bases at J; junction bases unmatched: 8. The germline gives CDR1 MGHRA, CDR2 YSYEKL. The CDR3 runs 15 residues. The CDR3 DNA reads TGCGCCAGCAGCCACGCGGGAGGTTTATTGAATGAGCAGTTCTTC. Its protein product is CASSHAGGLLNEQFF.

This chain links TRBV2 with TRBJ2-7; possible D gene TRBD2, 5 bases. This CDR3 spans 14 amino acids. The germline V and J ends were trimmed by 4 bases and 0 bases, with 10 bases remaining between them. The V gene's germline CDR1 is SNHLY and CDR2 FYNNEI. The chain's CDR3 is CASSGGLSSYEQYF. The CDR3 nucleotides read TGTGCCAGCAGTGGCGGGCTTAGCTCCTACGAGCAGTACTTC.

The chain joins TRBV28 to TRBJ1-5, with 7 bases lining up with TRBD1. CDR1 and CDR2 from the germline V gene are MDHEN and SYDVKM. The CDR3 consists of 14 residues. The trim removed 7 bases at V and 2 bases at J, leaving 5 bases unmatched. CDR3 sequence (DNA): TGTGCCAGCAAAGGGGACAGCGGCAATCAGCCCCAGCATTTT. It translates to CASKGDSGNQPQHF.

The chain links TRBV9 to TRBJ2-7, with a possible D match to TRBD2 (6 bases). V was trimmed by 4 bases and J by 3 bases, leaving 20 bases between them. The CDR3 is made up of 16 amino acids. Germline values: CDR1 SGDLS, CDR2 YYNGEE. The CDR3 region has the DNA TGTGCCAGCAGCCCCCGGGACTCCCCGAGTGGCTACGAGCAGTACTTC. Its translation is CASSPRDSPSGYEQYF.

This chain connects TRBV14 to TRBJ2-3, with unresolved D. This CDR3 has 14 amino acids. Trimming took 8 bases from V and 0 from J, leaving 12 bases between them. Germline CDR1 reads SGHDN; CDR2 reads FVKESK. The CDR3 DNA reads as TGTGCCAGCCGCCTGTCCTTTAGCACAGATACGCAGTATTTT. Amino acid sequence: CASRLSFSTDTQYF. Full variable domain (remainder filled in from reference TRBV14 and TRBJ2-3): EAGVTQFPSHSVIEKGQTVTLRCDPISGHDNLYWYRRVMGKEIKFLLHFVKESKQDESGMPNNRFLAERTGGTYSTLKVQPAELEDSGVYFCASRLSFSTDTQYFGPGTRLTVL.

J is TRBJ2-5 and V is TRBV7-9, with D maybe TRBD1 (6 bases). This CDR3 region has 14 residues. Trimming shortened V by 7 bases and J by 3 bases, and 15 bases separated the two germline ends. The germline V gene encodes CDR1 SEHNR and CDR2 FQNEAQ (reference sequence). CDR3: CASKTNRVEETQYF. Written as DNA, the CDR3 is TGTGCCAGCAAAACTAACAGGGTCGAAGAGACCCAGTACTTC.

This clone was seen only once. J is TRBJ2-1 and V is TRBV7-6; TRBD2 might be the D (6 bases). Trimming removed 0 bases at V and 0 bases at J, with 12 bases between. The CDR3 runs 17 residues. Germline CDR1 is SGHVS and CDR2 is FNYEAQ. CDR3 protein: CASSLAIYGSSYNEQFF. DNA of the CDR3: TGTGCCAGCAGCTTAGCGATTTACGGGAGCTCCTACAATGAGCAGTTCTTC.

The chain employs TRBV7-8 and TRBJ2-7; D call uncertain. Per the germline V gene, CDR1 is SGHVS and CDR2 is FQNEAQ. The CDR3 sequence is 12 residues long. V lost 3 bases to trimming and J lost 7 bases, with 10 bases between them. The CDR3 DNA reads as TGTGCCAGCAGCTTGGGATTCCGGGAGCAGTACTTC. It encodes CASSLGFREQYF.

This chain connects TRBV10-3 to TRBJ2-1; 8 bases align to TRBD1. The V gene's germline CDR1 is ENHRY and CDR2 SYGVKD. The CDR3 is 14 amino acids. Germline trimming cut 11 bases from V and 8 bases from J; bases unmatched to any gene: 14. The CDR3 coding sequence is TGTGCCCTCGGACAGGGCGCAGGTTACGATGAGCAGTTCTTC. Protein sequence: CALGQGAGYDEQFF.